Reported below is one T cell receptor beta chain. Its antigen is unknown. The data stem from a study of cytomegalovirus exposure and HLA in healthy donors. Looking at the study overall: HLA-typed donors were the source of about 85 million unique TCRs held in an early data release.

These donors, healthy bone marrow donors, were studied. The PCR was carried out with 60 Vbeta primers and 13 Jbeta primers. Sequenced by immunoSEQ multiplex PCR; TCRdb stores in-frame clones only, minus some. The sample records under 250,000 clones, roughly 78% being singletons. Study results and limitations: For most TCR beta V segments, an earlier analysis put the productive rate at about 87% or about 30% of the time. In a later analysis, common viral pathogens appeared linked to several of the most significant clusters.

There are 15 residues in the CDR3. Germline V gives CDR1 SGHVS, CDR2 FQNEAQ. V was trimmed by 5 bases and J by 3 bases, leaving 16 bases between them. The clonotype comes from a boy younger than 18 in good health and CMV-seronegative. The chain combines TRBV7-8 with TRBJ1-2, with D tentatively TRBD1 (6 bases). Input material: PBMCs. CDR3 sequence: CASSEDRTEDYGYTF. CDR3 DNA sequence: TGTGCCAGCAGCGAGGACCGGACAGAAGACTATGGCTACACCTTC.